These 12 T cell receptor beta chains came from one sample sequenced in a study of blood T cell repertoires in COVID-19. Data came from immunoSEQ multiplex PCR; TCRdb stores just in-frame clones and leaves some out. Among about 280,000 clones listed, about 89% were seen once. Sequences were obtained from peripheral blood. The receptors were sampled from a man between 40 and 49 years old with acute or convalescent COVID-19.

The rearrangement links TRBV18 to TRBJ2-7; D gene unclear. This CDR3 region has 13 residues. Trimming took 2 bases from V and 7 from J, leaving 12 bases between them. Germline lookup yields CDR1 KGHSH and CDR2 LQKENI. CDR3 protein: CASSPDPTSEQYF. In DNA form, the CDR3 reads TGTGCCAGCTCACCAGATCCGACATCGGAGCAGTACTTC.

The V call is TRBV5-1, the J call TRBJ2-7; D may be TRBD1 (5 bases). Germline V gene lookup returns CDR1 SGHRS and CDR2 YFSETQ. The germline V and J ends were trimmed by 3 bases and 3 bases, with 13 bases remaining between them. The CDR3 has 14 amino acids. This CDR3 is CASSSSWGIYEQYF. The DNA for the CDR3 is TGCGCCAGCAGCTCGTCCTGGGGCATCTACGAGCAGTACTTC.

A single count supports this clone. The chain joins TRBV11-2 to TRBJ1-5; tentative D call: TRBD1 (6 bases). This CDR3 has 14 residues. Germline-derived CDR1 and CDR2 are SGHAT and FQNNGV. V shed 1 base and J shed 5 bases, with 9 bases lying between them. This chain's CDR3 is CASSLGGGDQPQHF. CDR3 DNA sequence: TGTGCCAGCAGCTTAGGAGGGGGTGATCAGCCCCAGCATTTT.

The rearrangement uses TRBV29-1 and TRBJ2-7, with 10 bases fitting TRBD1. Germline-derived CDR1 and CDR2 are SQVTM and ANQGSEA. The CDR3 is made up of 11 amino acids. V shed 6 bases, J shed 5 bases, and the junction held 1 base outside the gene matches. In nucleotides, the CDR3 is TGCAGCGTGGGACAGGGGAACGAGCAGTACTTC. It is translated as CSVGQGNEQYF.

The J gene is TRBJ1-5, the V gene TRBV21-1; the D call in the table, TRBD1, was not verified against the DNA. TRBV21-1 counts as a pseudogene. The CDR3 length is 17 residues. This chain's CDR3 is CASSKAGRTNSNQPQHF. The CDR3 DNA reads TGTGCCAGCAGCAAAGCAGGAAGGACAAACAGCAATCAGCCCCAGCATTTT.

Turning to this clone: A read error may explain this, as a much larger clone is one base away. Different DNA sequences within this sample yield the same CDR3. The rearrangement joins TRBV3-1 (or the pseudogene TRBV3-2) to TRBJ1-1; D uncertain. Germline lookup yields CDR1 LGHDT and CDR2 YNNKEL (reference sequence). This CDR3 comprises 14 residues. V dropped 4 bases and J dropped 1 base, with 10 bases sitting between them. Written as DNA, the CDR3 is TGTGCCAGCAGCCGGCTGACGGGGAACACTGAAGCTTTCTTT. Translated: CASSRLTGNTEAFF.

This sequence joins TRBV7-6 and TRBJ1-6; 8 bases agree with TRBD1. CDR1 SGHVS and CDR2 FNYEAQ come from the germline V gene. The CDR3 contains 16 residues. The V segment lost 4 bases and the J segment 7 bases; nucleotides outside the gene matches: 9. CDR3 bases: TGTGCCAGCAGCTCTTTGCCGACAGGGGACAATTCACCCCTCCACTTT. Protein product: CASSSLPTGDNSPLHF.

This clone was found a few times. J is TRBJ1-2 and V is TRBV19; 9 bases line up with TRBD1. Germline assignment: CDR1 LNHDA and CDR2 SQIVND (reference sequence). This CDR3 contains 14 residues. J lost 5 bases, V lost 6 bases, and 7 bases had no gene match. CDR3 protein: CASRFGTGRYGYTF. The CDR3 DNA follows: TGTGCCAGTAGATTTGGGACAGGGAGGTATGGCTACACCTTC.

The chain has TRBV10-3 and TRBJ1-1; possible D gene TRBD1, 5 bases. The CDR3 length is 13 residues. V lost 6 bases and J lost 1, with 9 bases in between. Germline CDR1 is ENHRY and CDR2 is SYGVKD. The CDR3 spells CAIRTEKNTEAFF. The CDR3 nucleotides read TGTGCCATCAGGACAGAGAAGAACACTGAAGCTTTCTTT.

The V and J genes are TRBV5-4 and TRBJ2-6; D not certain. Trimming stripped 4 bases from V and 0 bases from J, with 8 bases between. Germline V CDR1 and CDR2: SGHNT, YYREEE (reference sequence). The CDR3 is made up of 15 amino acids. The CDR3 loop reads CASSPESSGANVLTF. Written as DNA, the CDR3 is TGTGCCAGCAGCCCGGAGAGCTCTGGGGCCAACGTCCTGACTTTC.

The chain has TRBV10-3 and TRBJ1-1; 7 bases line up with TRBD1. Germline V gene lookup returns CDR1 ENHRY and CDR2 SYGVKD. Trimming took 8 bases from V and 0 from J; bases not matched to a gene: 3. The CDR3 is made up of 13 amino acids. The CDR3 loop is CAIAGQMNTEAFF. The CDR3 DNA reads as TGTGCCATCGCGGGACAGATGAACACTGAAGCTTTCTTT.

The chain joins TRBV19 to TRBJ2-1; 7 bases fit TRBD2. There are 16 residues in the CDR3. With V trimmed by 4 bases and J by 3 bases, 9 bases remained unmatched. Germline V CDR1 and CDR2: LNHDA, SQIVND (reference sequence). CDR3 protein: CASSTGGKRGYNEQFF. In nucleotides, the CDR3 is TGTGCCAGTAGTACGGGGGGAAAACGGGGCTACAATGAGCAGTTCTTC.